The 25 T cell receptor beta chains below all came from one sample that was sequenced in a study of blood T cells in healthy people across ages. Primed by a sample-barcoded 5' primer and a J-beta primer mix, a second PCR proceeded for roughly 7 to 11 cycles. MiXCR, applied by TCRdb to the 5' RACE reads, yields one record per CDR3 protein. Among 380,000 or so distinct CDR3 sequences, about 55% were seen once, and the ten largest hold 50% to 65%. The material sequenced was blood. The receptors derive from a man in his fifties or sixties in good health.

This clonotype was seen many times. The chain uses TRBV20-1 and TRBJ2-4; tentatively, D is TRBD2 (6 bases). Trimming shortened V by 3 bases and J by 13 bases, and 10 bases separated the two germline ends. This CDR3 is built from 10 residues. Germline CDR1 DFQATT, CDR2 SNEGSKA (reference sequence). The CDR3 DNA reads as TGCAGTGCTAGTAGCGGACCACAGTACTTC. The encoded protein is CSASSGPQYF.

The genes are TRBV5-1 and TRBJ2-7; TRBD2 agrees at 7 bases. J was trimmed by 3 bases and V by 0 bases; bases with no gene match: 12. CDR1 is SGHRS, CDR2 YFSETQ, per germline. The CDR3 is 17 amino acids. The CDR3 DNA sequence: TGCGCCAGCAGCTTGGAGGGTCCTAGCGGCCGTTACTACGAGCAGTACTTC. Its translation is CASSLEGPSGRYYEQYF. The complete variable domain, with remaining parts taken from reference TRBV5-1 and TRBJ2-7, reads KAGVTQTPRYLIKTRGQQVTLSCSPISGHRSVSWYQQTPGQGLQFLFEYFSETQRNKGNFPGRFSGRQFSNSRSEMNVSTLELGDSALYLCASSLEGPSGRYYEQYFGPGTRLTVT.

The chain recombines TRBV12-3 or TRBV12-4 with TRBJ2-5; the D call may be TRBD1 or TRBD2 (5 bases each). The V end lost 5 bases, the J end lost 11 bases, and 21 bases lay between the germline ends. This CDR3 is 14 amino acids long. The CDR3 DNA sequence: TGTGCCAGCAGTAGGGGCTCAGCGGTTGCGGAGCAGTACTTC. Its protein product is CASSRGSAVAEQYF.

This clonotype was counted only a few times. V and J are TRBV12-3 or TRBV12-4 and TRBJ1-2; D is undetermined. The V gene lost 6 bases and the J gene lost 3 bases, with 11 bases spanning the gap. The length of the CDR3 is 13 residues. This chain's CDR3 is CASSLDGYYGYTF. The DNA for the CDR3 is TGTGCCAGCAGCCTTGACGGCTACTATGGCTACACCTTC.

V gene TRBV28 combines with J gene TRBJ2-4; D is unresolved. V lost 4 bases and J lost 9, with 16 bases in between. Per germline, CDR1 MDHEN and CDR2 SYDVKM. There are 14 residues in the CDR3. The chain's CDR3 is CASSSIGVKGIQYF. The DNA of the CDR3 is TGTGCCAGCAGTTCTATTGGGGTTAAGGGCATTCAGTACTTC.

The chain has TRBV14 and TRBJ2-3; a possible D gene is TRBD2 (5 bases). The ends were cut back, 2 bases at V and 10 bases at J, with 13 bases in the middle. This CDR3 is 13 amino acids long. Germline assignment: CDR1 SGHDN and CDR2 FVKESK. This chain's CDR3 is CASSQKEDYPQYF. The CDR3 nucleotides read TGTGCCAGCAGCCAAAAGGAGGATTACCCGCAGTATTTT.

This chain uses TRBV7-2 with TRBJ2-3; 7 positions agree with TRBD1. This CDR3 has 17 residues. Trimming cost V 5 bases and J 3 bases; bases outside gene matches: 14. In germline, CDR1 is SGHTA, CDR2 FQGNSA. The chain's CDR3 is CASSPTSGTAATDTQYF. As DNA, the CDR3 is TGTGCCAGCAGCCCGACCTCCGGGACAGCAGCGACAGATACGCAGTATTTT.

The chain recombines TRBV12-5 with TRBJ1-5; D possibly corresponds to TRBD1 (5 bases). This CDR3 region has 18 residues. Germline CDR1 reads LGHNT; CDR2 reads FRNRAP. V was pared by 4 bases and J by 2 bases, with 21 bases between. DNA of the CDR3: TGTGCTAGTGGTTCGTTCTCTATAGGGCGGGGGGGCAATCAGCCCCAGCATTTT. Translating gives CASGSFSIGRGGNQPQHF.

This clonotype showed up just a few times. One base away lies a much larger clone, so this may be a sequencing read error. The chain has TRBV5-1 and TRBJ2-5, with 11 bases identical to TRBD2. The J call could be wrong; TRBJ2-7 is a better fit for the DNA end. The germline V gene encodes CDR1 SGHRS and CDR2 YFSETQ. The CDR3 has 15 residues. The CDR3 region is CASSLALAGDYEQYF. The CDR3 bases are TGCGCCAGCAGCTTAGCACTAGCGGGGGACTACGAGCAGTACTTC.

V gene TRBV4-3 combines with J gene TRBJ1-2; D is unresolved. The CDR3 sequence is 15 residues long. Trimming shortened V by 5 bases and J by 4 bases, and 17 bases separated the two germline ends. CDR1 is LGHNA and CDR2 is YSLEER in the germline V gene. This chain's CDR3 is CASSVLKGSRYGYTF. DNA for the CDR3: TGCGCCAGCAGCGTCCTCAAGGGATCGCGCTATGGCTACACCTTC.

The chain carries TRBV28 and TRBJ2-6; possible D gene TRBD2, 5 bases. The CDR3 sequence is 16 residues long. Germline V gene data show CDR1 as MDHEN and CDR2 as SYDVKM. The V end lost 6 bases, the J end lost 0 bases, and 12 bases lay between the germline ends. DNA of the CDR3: TGTGCCAGCAGCCCACGGACTCACTCTGGGGCCAACGTCCTGACTTTC. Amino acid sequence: CASSPRTHSGANVLTF.

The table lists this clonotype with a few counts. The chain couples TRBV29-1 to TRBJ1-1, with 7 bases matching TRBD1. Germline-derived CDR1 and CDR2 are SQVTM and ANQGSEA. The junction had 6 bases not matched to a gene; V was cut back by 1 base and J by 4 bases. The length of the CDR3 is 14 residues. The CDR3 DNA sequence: TGCAGCGTTGAAGGCCAACAGGGGATCACTGAAGCTTTCTTT. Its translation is CSVEGQQGITEAFF.

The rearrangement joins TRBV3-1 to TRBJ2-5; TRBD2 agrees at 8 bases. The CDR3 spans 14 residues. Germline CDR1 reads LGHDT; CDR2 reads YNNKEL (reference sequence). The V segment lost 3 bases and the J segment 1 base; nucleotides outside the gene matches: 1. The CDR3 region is CASSQGLVQETQYF. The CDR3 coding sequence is TGTGCCAGCAGCCAGGGACTAGTCCAAGAGACCCAGTACTTC.

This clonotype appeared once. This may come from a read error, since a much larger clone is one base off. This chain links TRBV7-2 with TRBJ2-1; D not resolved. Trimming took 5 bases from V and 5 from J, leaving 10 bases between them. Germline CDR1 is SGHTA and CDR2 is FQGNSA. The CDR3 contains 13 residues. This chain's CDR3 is CASSQGWDNEQFF. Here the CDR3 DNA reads TGTGCCAGCAGCCAAGGGTGGGACAATGAGCAGTTCTTC.

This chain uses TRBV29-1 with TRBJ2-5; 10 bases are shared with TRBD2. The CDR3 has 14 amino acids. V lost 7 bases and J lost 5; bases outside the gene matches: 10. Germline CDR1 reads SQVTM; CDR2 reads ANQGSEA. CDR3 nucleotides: TGCAGCGGCTACCGAGCGGGGGGGCCGGAGACCCAGTACTTC. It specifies CSGYRAGGPETQYF.

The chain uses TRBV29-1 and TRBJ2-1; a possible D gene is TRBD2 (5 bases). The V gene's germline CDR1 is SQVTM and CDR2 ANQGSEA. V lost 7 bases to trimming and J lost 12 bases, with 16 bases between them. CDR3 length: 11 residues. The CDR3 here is CSAPVLGGQFF. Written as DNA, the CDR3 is TGCAGCGCCCCCGTGTTAGGAGGGCAGTTCTTC.

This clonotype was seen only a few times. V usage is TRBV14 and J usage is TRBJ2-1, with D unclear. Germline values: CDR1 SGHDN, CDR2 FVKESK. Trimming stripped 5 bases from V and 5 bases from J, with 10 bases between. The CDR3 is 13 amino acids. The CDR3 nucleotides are TGTGCCAGCAGCTCCCACCCCAACAATGAGCAGTTCTTC. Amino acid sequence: CASSSHPNNEQFF.

Here the CDR3 DNA reads TGTGCCAGCAGCTTAGACGGGGGCGGAGGTGAAAAACTGTTTTTT. Amino acids: CASSLDGGGGEKLFF. The chain has TRBV7-9 and TRBJ1-4; maybe TRBD1 (6 bases). The CDR3 contains 15 residues. Per germline, CDR1 SEHNR and CDR2 FQNEAQ (reference sequence). V was clipped by 1 base and J by 7 bases, with 13 bases between them. The full variable domain, completed using reference TRBV7-9 and TRBJ1-4, is DTGVSQNPRHKITKRGQNVTFRCDPISEHNRLYWYRQTLGQGPEFLTYFQNEAQLEKSRLLSDRFSAERPKGSFSTLEIQRTEQGDSAMYLCASSLDGGGGEKLFFGSGTQLSVL.

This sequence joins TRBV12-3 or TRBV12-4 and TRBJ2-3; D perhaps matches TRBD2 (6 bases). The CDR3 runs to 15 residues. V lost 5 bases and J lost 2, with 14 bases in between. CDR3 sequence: CASSHLASNTDTQYF. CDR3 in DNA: TGTGCCAGCAGTCATCTAGCGTCCAACACAGATACGCAGTATTTT.

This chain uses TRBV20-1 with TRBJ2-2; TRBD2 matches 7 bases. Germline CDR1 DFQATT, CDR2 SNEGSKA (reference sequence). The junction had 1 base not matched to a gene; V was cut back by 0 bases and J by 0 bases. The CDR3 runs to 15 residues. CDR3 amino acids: CSARDLAANTGELFF. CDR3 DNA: TGCAGTGCTAGAGATCTAGCGGCGAACACCGGGGAGCTGTTTTTT.

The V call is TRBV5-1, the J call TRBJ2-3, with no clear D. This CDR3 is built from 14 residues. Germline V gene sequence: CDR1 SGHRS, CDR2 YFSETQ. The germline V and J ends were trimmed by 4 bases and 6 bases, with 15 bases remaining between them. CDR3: CASSLALVGDTQYF. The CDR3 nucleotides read TGCGCCAGCAGCCTCGCCCTCGTCGGGGATACGCAGTATTTT.

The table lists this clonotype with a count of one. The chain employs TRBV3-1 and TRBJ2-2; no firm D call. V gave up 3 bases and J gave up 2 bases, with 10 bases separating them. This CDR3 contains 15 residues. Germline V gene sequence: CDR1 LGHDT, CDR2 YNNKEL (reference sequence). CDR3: CASSQVGGNTGELFF. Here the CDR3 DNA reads TGTGCCAGCAGCCAGGTCGGCGGTAACACCGGGGAGCTGTTTTTT.

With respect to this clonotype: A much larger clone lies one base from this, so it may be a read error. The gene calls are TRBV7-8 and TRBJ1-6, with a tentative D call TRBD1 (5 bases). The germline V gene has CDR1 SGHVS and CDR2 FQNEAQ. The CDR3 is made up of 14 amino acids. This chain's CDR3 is CASRPDNHNSPPHF. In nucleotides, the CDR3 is TGTGCCAGCCGTCCGGACAACCATAATTCACCCCCCCACTTT.

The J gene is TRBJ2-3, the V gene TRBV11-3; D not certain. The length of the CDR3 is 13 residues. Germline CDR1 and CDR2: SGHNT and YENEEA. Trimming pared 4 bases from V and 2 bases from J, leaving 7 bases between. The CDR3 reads CASSSQNTDTQYF. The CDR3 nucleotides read TGTGCCAGCAGCTCCCAGAACACAGATACGCAGTATTTT.

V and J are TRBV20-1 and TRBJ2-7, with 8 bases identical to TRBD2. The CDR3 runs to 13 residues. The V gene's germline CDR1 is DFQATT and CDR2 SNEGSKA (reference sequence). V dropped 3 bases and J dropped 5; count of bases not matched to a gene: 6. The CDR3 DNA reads TGCAGTGCTAGTCGACTAGCGAGCCACGAGCAGTACTTC. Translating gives CSASRLASHEQYF.